This record looks at one T cell receptor (beta chain) sequence and its context. Enrolled during active infection, Seattle patients were then followed longitudinally. These data come from a study of blood T cell repertoires in COVID-19. In the original workflow: Reference gene primer amplification in the assay estimated nucleated cell counts. Data came from immunoSEQ multiplex PCR; TCRdb stores just in-frame clones and leaves some out. The V and J calls and clone size were taken over from that table, and D and trimming were inferred from the DNA. The sample holds roughly 340,000 clones; 80% to 90% are singletons and the top ten take around 3%. Germline V gene lookup returns CDR1 SGHVS and CDR2 FNYEAQ. The CDR3 runs to 14 residues. Germline trimming cut 2 bases from V and 5 bases from J; bases unmatched to any gene: 4.

The rearrangement uses TRBV7-6 and TRBJ1-1; 8 bases are shared with TRBD1. The source material was peripheral blood. The receptor was derived from a woman aged 25 to 39 with COVID-19, enrolled during active disease. As DNA, the CDR3 is TGTGCCAGCAGCTTATCTTACAGGGGGACTGAAGCTTTCTTT. This translates into CASSLSYRGTEAFF. The full variable domain, with the rest looked up from reference TRBV7-6 and TRBJ1-1, is GAGVSQSPRYKVTKRGQDVALRCDPISGHVSLYWYRQALGQGPEFLTYFNYEAQQDKSGLPNDRFSAERPEGSISTLTIQRTEQRDSAMYRCASSLSYRGTEAFFGQGTRLTVV.